The clone carrying this T cell receptor (beta chain) was seen more than once but under ten times. CDR1 is SGHRS and CDR2 is YFSETQ in the germline V gene. The CDR3 sequence is 16 residues long. Trimming took 0 bases from V and 0 from J, leaving 10 bases between them. This entry comes from a study of human T cells and chemical hapten exposure. The time point was: patch test 2, 6 weeks after DPC sensitization. Treatment of the sample: therapeutic diphenylcyclopropenone sensitization with weekly scalp DPC. TCRdb fed the RACE reads into MiXCR, producing one record per CDR3 protein. The sample lists roughly 150,000 distinct CDR3 sequences, about 10% seen once, with around 1.4% in the top ten.

V is TRBV5-1 and J is TRBJ1-5; D remains unclear. The sequenced sample was whole blood, obtained in connection with sensitization to the hapten diphenylcyclopropenone (DPC). The TCR was taken from a woman aged 50 to 60 with alopecia areata. Some clones in this sample may be carry-over from other donors' samples. CDR3 in amino acids: CASSLDGWNSNQPQHF. In DNA form, the CDR3 reads TGCGCCAGCAGCTTGGATGGATGGAATAGCAATCAGCCCCAGCATTTT.